These 20 T cell receptor beta chains originate from one sample sequenced in a study of cytomegalovirus exposure and HLA in healthy donors (dated by TCRdb to the late 2010s). Library prep was done by the immunoSEQ multiplex PCR assay. A mixture of 60 forward primers for TCR Vbeta segments and 13 reverse primers for TCR Jbeta segments was used in the multiplex PCR. Here the immuneACCESS table is served through TCRdb, limited to in-frame sequences with V and J called. Missing clones are a known gap in these copies; in checked studies unresolved V genes cover under half, and the rest lacks a known reason. Counted in this sample were 100,000 to 150,000 clones; nearly 80% of them appeared once. The ten largest account for 0.9% to 1.2% of the sample. Input material: PBMCs. The receptors shown here come from a male donor in good health and CMV-seronegative.

The chain couples TRBV6-5 to TRBJ2-2, with 8 bases identical to TRBD2. V gave up 4 bases and J gave up 5 bases; unmatched junction bases: 9. This CDR3 comprises 16 residues. Germline lookup yields CDR1 MNHEY and CDR2 SVGAGI. The CDR3 here is CASSSQSGGVTGELFF. In DNA, the CDR3 is TGTGCCAGCAGTTCCCAATCCGGGGGGGTAACCGGGGAGCTGTTTTTT.

The chain employs TRBV14 and TRBJ2-1; 7 nucleotides agree with TRBD1. This CDR3 has 14 amino acids. V shed 4 bases, J shed 3 bases, and the junction held 3 bases outside the gene matches. CDR1 is SGHDN and CDR2 is FVKESK in the germline V gene. In DNA, the CDR3 is TGTGCCAGCAGCCGCCAGGGGGACTACAATGAGCAGTTCTTC. This sequence encodes CASSRQGDYNEQFF. Using reference TRBV14 and TRBJ2-1 for the parts outside the CDR3, the full variable domain is EAGVTQFPSHSVIEKGQTVTLRCDPISGHDNLYWYRRVMGKEIKFLLHFVKESKQDESGMPNNRFLAERTGGTYSTLKVQPAELEDSGVYFCASSRQGDYNEQFFGPGTRLTVL.

This clone was seen a handful of times. The chain uses TRBV18 and TRBJ2-6, with D maybe TRBD1 (5 bases). CDR1 is KGHSH, CDR2 LQKENI, per germline. This CDR3 spans 16 amino acids. Trimming removed 0 bases at V and 2 bases at J, with 8 bases between. The CDR3 DNA reads as TGTGCCAGCTCACCACCATCAGGGCCTGGGGCCAACGTCCTGACTTTC. This gives the protein CASSPPSGPGANVLTF.

The V and J genes are TRBV6-6 and TRBJ1-6, with no clear D. V dropped 8 bases and J dropped 4 bases, with 12 bases sitting between them. This CDR3 is built from 14 residues. Germline V gene data show CDR1 as MNHNY and CDR2 as SVGAGI (reference sequence). The CDR3 DNA reads as TGTGCCAGCCGTCCGAACAATTATAATTCACCCCTCCACTTT. Translated, it gives CASRPNNYNSPLHF.

The gene calls are TRBV6-4 and TRBJ1-5; D remains unclear. This CDR3 region has 13 residues. In germline, CDR1 is MRHNA, CDR2 SNTAGT. The V end was cut by 6 bases, the J end by 4 bases, with 10 bases between. This CDR3 reads CASSLDGNQPQHF. DNA for the CDR3: TGTGCCAGCAGCCTAGACGGGAATCAGCCCCAGCATTTT.

This chain connects TRBV13 to TRBJ2-1, with 7 bases lining up with TRBD2. The CDR3 extends over 12 amino acids. CDR1 and CDR2 from the germline V gene are PRHDT and FYEKMQ (reference sequence). V lost 3 bases and J lost 10; bases outside the gene matches: 3. CDR3 in DNA: TGTGCCAGCAGCTTGGGGGAGGGGGAGCAGTTCTTC. It encodes CASSLGEGEQFF.

This clone has just a few counts. The J gene is TRBJ2-2, the V gene TRBV4-2; perhaps TRBD2 as D (5 bases). V was trimmed by 0 bases and J by 4 bases, leaving 15 bases between them. Germline V gene data show CDR1 as LGHNA and CDR2 as YNFKEQ. This CDR3 has 17 residues. The DNA of the CDR3 is TGTGCCAGCAGCCAAGATCGAGGGCGTGGGCCCACCGGGGAGCTGTTTTTT. Translation: CASSQDRGRGPTGELFF.

This clone was seen a handful of times. The CDR3 loop reads CASSIDRGNEKLFF. The CDR3 bases are TGTGCCAGCAGTATCGACAGAGGTAATGAAAAACTGTTTTTT. The V and J genes are TRBV2 and TRBJ1-4; possible D gene TRBD1, 5 bases. V lost 5 bases and J 4 bases, leaving 11 bases between the germline ends. CDR3 length equals 14 residues. CDR1 is SNHLY, CDR2 FYNNEI, per germline.

This clone has only one observation. The rearrangement uses TRBV6-5 and TRBJ2-5; TRBD2 agrees at 7 bases. Germline assignment: CDR1 MNHEY and CDR2 SVGAGI. The junction had 1 base not matched to a gene; V was cut back by 4 bases and J by 8 bases. This CDR3 contains 11 residues. CDR3 sequence (DNA): TGTGCCAGCAGTTCGGGGGGTACCCAGTACTTC. This translates into CASSSGGTQYF.

The chain is built from TRBV14 and TRBJ2-5; no reliable D call. Matching the DNA end better, TRBJ2-7 makes the J call doubtful. The CDR3 has 12 residues. Germline CDR1 and CDR2: SGHDN and FVKESK. Here the CDR3 DNA reads TGTGCCAGCAGCTTTCCTAGAGGCGAGCAGTACTTC. It yields the protein CASSFPRGEQYF.

This clone was counted once. The chain has TRBV7-9 and TRBJ1-4; 7 nucleotides agree with TRBD1. This CDR3 comprises 15 residues. Germline V gene lookup returns CDR1 SEHNR and CDR2 FQNEAQ (reference sequence). V dropped 5 bases and J dropped 6; count of bases not matched to a gene: 9. The DNA of the CDR3 is TGTGCCAGCAGCAGGGGGCCTCTCCGGGATGAAAAACTGTTTTTT. It codes for CASSRGPLRDEKLFF.

The rearrangement links TRBV30 to TRBJ2-7, with 7 positions matching TRBD2. The CDR3 is 11 residues long. CDR1 and CDR2 from the germline V gene are GTSNPN and SVGIG (reference sequence). Trimming at V came to 2 bases and at J to 6 bases, leaving 1 base not matched to a gene. The DNA of the CDR3 is TGTGCCTGGAGTACGGGAGGCGAGCAGTACTTC. Translation: CAWSTGGEQYF.

The chain has TRBV19 and TRBJ2-7, with 8 nucleotides matching TRBD1. Germline values: CDR1 LNHDA, CDR2 SQIVND (reference sequence). The junction had 8 bases not matched to a gene; V was cut back by 6 bases and J by 1 base. CDR3 size: 15 residues. CDR3 sequence reads: CASSMTGAISYEQYF. In DNA, the CDR3 is TGTGCCAGTAGCATGACAGGGGCGATATCCTACGAGCAGTACTTC.

The rearrangement links TRBV30 to TRBJ1-2; TRBD1 is a possible D gene (6 bases). V was shortened by 1 base and J by 4 bases, with 22 bases between the two germline ends. CDR3 length equals 17 residues. Germline CDR1 and CDR2: GTSNPN and SVGIG (reference sequence). CDR3 residues: CAWSGEFGQLTPYGYTF. Here the CDR3 DNA reads TGTGCCTGGAGTGGGGAGTTTGGACAGCTAACTCCCTATGGCTACACCTTC.

This sequence joins TRBV10-2 and TRBJ1-1; 8 bases map to TRBD1. This CDR3 has 12 amino acids. From germline, CDR1 is WSHSY and CDR2 SAAADI. After removal of 3 bases from V and 9 bases from J, the junction contained 3 bases not matched to a gene. DNA of the CDR3: TGCGCCAGCAGTGAAAGGACAGGGCAAGCTTTCTTT. Translated: CASSERTGQAFF.

This clone was seen a single time. This chain links TRBV5-4 with TRBJ2-2, with a weak D call TRBD1 (6 bases). Germline V lookup: CDR1 SGHNT, CDR2 YYREEE (reference sequence). Deletions cut 0 bases from V and 4 bases from J, with 7 bases between. CDR3 length equals 14 residues. The chain's CDR3 is CASSLGGPTGELFF. The CDR3 nucleotides are TGTGCCAGCAGCTTGGGGGGGCCCACCGGGGAGCTGTTTTTT.

This clone was recorded a few times. V is TRBV6-6 and J is TRBJ2-7; perhaps TRBD2 as D (5 bases). Germline CDR1 and CDR2: MNHNY and SVGAGI (reference sequence). The V gene lost 5 bases and the J gene lost 2 bases, with 13 bases spanning the gap. This CDR3 comprises 14 residues. CDR3 in amino acids: CASSPLERTYEQYF. CDR3 DNA sequence: TGTGCCAGCAGTCCACTGGAGCGGACCTACGAGCAGTACTTC.

The rearrangement links TRBV4-3 to TRBJ2-1; 8 nucleotides match TRBD1. The germline gives CDR1 LGHNA, CDR2 YSLEER. J was trimmed by 7 bases and V by 4 bases; bases with no gene match: 12. The CDR3 extends over 16 amino acids. The CDR3 here is CASSLDRGWGENEQFF. CDR3 bases: TGCGCCAGCAGCCTCGACAGGGGTTGGGGGGAAAATGAGCAGTTCTTC.

The CDR3 protein is CSTSHLRESEAFF. The CDR3 nucleotides are TGCAGCACCAGCCACCTCCGGGAGTCTGAAGCTTTCTTT. V gene TRBV29-1 combines with J gene TRBJ1-1; D gene unclear. Between the trimmed V and J ends, which lost 8 bases and 6 bases, there was a span of 19 bases. Germline-derived CDR1 and CDR2 are SQVTM and ANQGSEA. This CDR3 comprises 13 residues.

This clone has a single count. The chain carries TRBV5-1 and TRBJ1-1; tentative D call: TRBD1 (5 bases). CDR1 SGHRS and CDR2 YFSETQ come from the germline V gene. The CDR3 is made up of 16 amino acids. Trimming pared 0 bases from V and 2 bases from J, leaving 14 bases between. In nucleotides, the CDR3 is TGCGCCAGCAGCTTGGACAGGACTACGCTAAACACTGAAGCTTTCTTT. This translates into CASSLDRTTLNTEAFF.